The 21 T cell receptor beta chains listed next were all sequenced from one sample in a study of T-cell memory formation after mild COVID-19. TCRdb used MiXCR to reprocess the 5' RACE reads, holding one entry per CDR3 protein. Of about 320,000 distinct CDR3 sequences listed, 13% to 15% were seen once; the top ten hold around a fifth. The sequencing input was PBMCs or a T cell subset sorted from them (not recorded which). The receptor source for this set is a man aged 18 to 30 who had mild COVID-19 (a few samples of this study predate the infection). Cell type and time point are not known.

The sample holds a few counts of this clonotype. V usage is TRBV4-3 and J usage is TRBJ2-5; perhaps TRBD1 as D (6 bases). V was trimmed by 1 base and J by 5 bases, leaving 14 bases between them. Germline CDR1 and CDR2: LGHNA and YSLEER. The CDR3 runs 15 residues. The CDR3 DNA reads as TGCGCCAGCAGCCAAGGAACAGGGTTTGGGGAGACCCAGTACTTC. Translating gives CASSQGTGFGETQYF.

With respect to this clonotype: A read error may account for a junction end that differs from germline. This chain links TRBV7-6 with TRBJ2-3; D perhaps matches TRBD1 (6 bases). CDR1 SGHVS and CDR2 FNYEAQ come from the germline V gene. The CDR3 runs to 14 residues. Written as DNA, the CDR3 is TGTGCCATCAGCTTAGGGGCAGGGGAGGATACGCAGTATTTT. Translating gives CAISLGAGEDTQYF.

There are many counts of this clonotype. This chain links TRBV7-9 with TRBJ2-7; no reliable D call. CDR1 and CDR2 (germline): SEHNR, FQNEAQ (reference sequence). The CDR3 is 12 residues long. CDR3 in DNA: TGTGCCAGCAGTTTAGGGTCCTACGAGCAGTACGTC. Translated, it gives CASSLGSYEQYV.

This chain uses TRBV10-3 with TRBJ2-7; TRBD2 matches 16 bases. The CDR3 runs 17 residues. The germline gives CDR1 ENHRY, CDR2 SYGVKD. Trimming removed 5 bases from V and 5 bases from J; junction bases left unmatched: 9. As DNA, the CDR3 is TGTGCCATCAGTAAGGGGACTAGCGGGGGGGTGGTGGACGAGCAGTACTTC. As protein: CAISKGTSGGVVDEQYF.

The chain carries TRBV13 and TRBJ2-1; 7 nucleotides line up with TRBD2. Germline V gene data show CDR1 as PRHDT and CDR2 as FYEKMQ (reference sequence). This CDR3 is 16 amino acids long. Germline trimming cut 0 bases from V and 9 bases from J; bases unmatched to any gene: 11. The CDR3 DNA sequence: TGTGCCAGCAGCTTAGGCTCTAGACTAGCATCCGCTGAGCAGTTCTTC. This encodes CASSLGSRLASAEQFF.

In DNA, the CDR3 is TGTGCCAGCAGTGAGGGACCGGGGCCAGATACGCAGTATTTT. Translating gives CASSEGPGPDTQYF. The rearrangement joins TRBV2 to TRBJ2-3; the D gene could be TRBD1 or TRBD2 (5 bases each). The ends were cut back, 3 bases at V and 4 bases at J, with 11 bases in the middle. The CDR3 is made up of 14 amino acids. Germline V gives CDR1 SNHLY, CDR2 FYNNEI.

The V call is TRBV7-2, the J call TRBJ1-2, with 12 nucleotides matching TRBD1. The J segment lost 4 bases and the V segment lost 5 bases, leaving 11 bases of the junction unmatched. This CDR3 is 17 amino acids long. From germline, CDR1 is SGHTA and CDR2 FQGNSA. Here the CDR3 DNA reads TGTGCCAGCAGCCCCCCGGGACAGGGGGCGCAGGTCTATGGCTACACCTTC. It encodes CASSPPGQGAQVYGYTF.

The chain couples TRBV13 to TRBJ2-7; the match to TRBD1 covers 8 bases. In germline, CDR1 is PRHDT, CDR2 FYEKMQ (reference sequence). V gave up 3 bases and J gave up 3 bases; unmatched junction bases: 4. This CDR3 spans 14 amino acids. CDR3 protein: CASSLDRAFYEQYF. In DNA form, the CDR3 reads TGTGCCAGCAGCTTGGACAGGGCCTTCTACGAGCAGTACTTC.

The chain uses TRBV7-2 and TRBJ2-3, with TRBD2 matching 7 bases. Germline values: CDR1 SGHTA, CDR2 FQGNSA. V shed 5 bases, J shed 3 bases, and the junction held 8 bases outside the gene matches. The CDR3 is 15 residues long. CDR3 in amino acids: CASSALPGGTDTQYF. In DNA, the CDR3 is TGTGCCAGCAGCGCCCTTCCCGGGGGGACAGATACGCAGTATTTT.

The chain has TRBV5-1 and TRBJ2-5, with D possibly being TRBD1 (6 bases). Germline-derived CDR1 and CDR2 are SGHRS and YFSETQ. CDR3 length equals 15 residues. Trimming cost V 4 bases and J 3 bases, with 16 bases left between them. CDR3 protein: CASSLGGGREETQYF. CDR3 nucleotide sequence: TGCGCCAGCAGCCTCGGTGGGGGCAGGGAAGAGACCCAGTACTTC.

The chain carries TRBV7-8 and TRBJ1-1, with D unresolved. This CDR3 contains 15 residues. Trimming left V 0 bases short and J 7 bases short, with 15 bases between. Germline CDR1 SGHVS, CDR2 FQNEAQ. The CDR3 DNA is TGTGCCAGCAGCTTAGCGGCACGGTGGGTGGATGAAGCTTTCTTT. Translation gives CASSLAARWVDEAFF.

V is TRBV12-3 or TRBV12-4 and J is TRBJ2-4, with 10 bases aligning to TRBD2. Germline trimming cut 2 bases from V and 8 bases from J; bases unmatched to any gene: 3. The CDR3 contains 14 residues. The CDR3 nucleotides read TGTGCCAGCAGTTTAAGCCTAGCGGGGGACATTCAGTACTTC. This encodes CASSLSLAGDIQYF.

The chain couples TRBV4-2 to TRBJ2-1; 7 bases match TRBD1. The germline CDR1 and CDR2 sequences are LGHNA and YNFKEQ. V lost 4 bases, J lost 0 bases, and 9 bases stayed unmatched. The CDR3 is 17 residues long. CDR3 sequence (DNA): TGTGCCAGCAGCCGGGCCCAGGGGGACACCTCCTACAATGAGCAGTTCTTC. This translates into CASSRAQGDTSYNEQFF.

The gene calls are TRBV7-9 and TRBJ1-6; D is ambiguous. The V gene's germline CDR1 is SEHNR and CDR2 FQNEAQ (reference sequence). With 6 bases removed from V and 4 bases from J, the gap between germline ends came to 10 bases. The CDR3 loop spans 14 amino acids. The chain's CDR3 is CASSPIPYNSPLHF. For the CDR3, the DNA is TGTGCCAGCAGTCCCATCCCGTATAATTCACCCCTCCACTTT.

This clonotype was seen more than once but under ten times. The V gene is TRBV5-1, the J gene TRBJ2-6; weak D call: TRBD2 (5 bases). Germline V gene sequence: CDR1 SGHRS, CDR2 YFSETQ. The CDR3 sequence is 13 residues long. V dropped 3 bases and J dropped 12 bases, with 13 bases sitting between them. The CDR3 sequence is CASSSSFGSVLTF. CDR3 nucleotides: TGCGCCAGCAGCTCGTCCTTTGGGAGCGTCCTGACTTTC.

This clonotype was seen more than once but under ten times. The V and J genes are TRBV11-2 and TRBJ2-3, with 8 bases matching TRBD1. Per germline, CDR1 SGHAT and CDR2 FQNNGV. The CDR3 is made up of 15 amino acids. Unmatched junction bases numbered 5, after V lost 6 bases and J lost 0 bases. CDR3 sequence (DNA): TGTGCCAGCAGTTCTTGGACAGGGAGCACAGATACGCAGTATTTT. Translation: CASSSWTGSTDTQYF.

This clonotype has more than one count but fewer than ten. This sequence joins TRBV7-8 and TRBJ2-7; the D gene is possibly TRBD2 (6 bases). Trimming shortened V by 5 bases and J by 0 bases, and 20 bases separated the two germline ends. Germline CDR1 reads SGHVS; CDR2 reads FQNEAQ. The CDR3 covers 17 residues. In nucleotides, the CDR3 is TGTGCCAGCAGCCGCTGGGAGGAGAACCCCCTCTCCTACGAGCAGTACGTC. Its translation: CASSRWEENPLSYEQYV.

The V gene is TRBV5-1, the J gene TRBJ2-1; a weak D match, TRBD1 (6 bases). V was clipped by 4 bases and J by 2 bases, with 13 bases between them. The CDR3 consists of 15 residues. The V gene's germline CDR1 is SGHRS and CDR2 YFSETQ. CDR3 bases: TGCGCCAGCAGCCCAGCAGGGGAGACCTACAATGAGCAGTTCTTC. It yields the protein CASSPAGETYNEQFF.

Only one count was recorded for this clonotype. This chain uses TRBV6-6 with TRBJ2-6; D call uncertain. From germline, CDR1 is MNHNY and CDR2 SVGAGI (reference sequence). V shed 2 bases and J shed 2 bases, with 7 bases lying between them. The CDR3 is 15 residues long. The CDR3 DNA sequence: TGTGCCAGCAGTTACGAAAGGGCTGGGGCCAACGTCCTGACTTTC. Its protein is CASSYERAGANVLTF.

This chain uses TRBV7-2 with TRBJ2-3; unclear D gene. The CDR3 contains 12 residues. CDR1 is SGHTA and CDR2 is FQGNSA in the germline V gene. V was cut by 5 bases and J by 6 bases, with 9 bases left in between. CDR3 sequence reads: CASSNHGDTQYF. Here the CDR3 DNA reads TGTGCCAGCAGCAACCACGGGGATACGCAGTATTTT.

This clonotype has more than one count but fewer than ten. The rearrangement uses TRBV6-6 and TRBJ2-3; 8 bases map to TRBD2. J lost 7 bases, V lost 6 bases, and 12 bases had no gene match. Germline V CDR1 and CDR2: MNHNY, SVGAGI (reference sequence). The CDR3 consists of 15 residues. DNA for the CDR3: TGTGCCAGCAGCTCGGGGGGGACGGGGGGTAATACGCAGTATTTT. Protein sequence: CASSSGGTGGNTQYF.